These 27 T cell receptor beta chains originate from one sample sequenced in a study of identical twins. TCRdb re-called the 5' RACE reads through MiXCR, storing one row per CDR3 protein. The data show more than 1.5 million distinct CDR3 sequences, under 35% seen once. The source material was cord blood. All receptors come from a newborn girl in good health.

A few counts support this clonotype. The rearrangement uses TRBV6-1 and TRBJ1-2; 10 nucleotides agree with TRBD1. The J segment lost 2 bases and the V segment lost 0 bases, leaving 9 bases of the junction unmatched. CDR3 length: 18 amino acids. Germline CDR1 reads MNHNS; CDR2 reads SASEGT. CDR3 loop: CASSEAGDRGPANYGYTF. In nucleotides, the CDR3 is TGTGCCAGCAGTGAAGCGGGTGACAGGGGGCCCGCGAACTATGGCTACACCTTC.

This clonotype has ten or more counts. This chain links TRBV6-2 or TRBV6-3 with TRBJ2-7; 10 bases align to TRBD1. Germline V gene sequence: CDR1 MNHEY, CDR2 SVGEGT. The J segment lost 3 bases and the V segment lost 2 bases, leaving 7 bases of the junction unmatched. This CDR3 contains 16 residues. The CDR3 reads CASSYLRTGGGYEQYF. CDR3 nucleotides: TGTGCCAGCAGTTACCTACGGACAGGGGGAGGCTACGAGCAGTACTTC.

The rearrangement joins TRBV3-1 to TRBJ1-2, with D uncertain. CDR3 length: 15 residues. V lost 3 bases and J 5 bases, leaving 16 bases between the germline ends. Germline V gene data show CDR1 as LGHDT and CDR2 as YNNKEL (reference sequence). DNA of the CDR3: TGTGCCAGCAGCCACCCGGAAGGGAGGCGGTATGGCTACACCTTC. Translated, it gives CASSHPEGRRYGYTF.

The DNA of the CDR3 is TGTGCCAGCAGTTCCCCTCCCGGGACTCAAGTTAAAAACACTGAAGCTTTCTTT. Its protein is CASSSPPGTQVKNTEAFF. The chain joins TRBV12-3 or TRBV12-4 to TRBJ1-1; the D gene is possibly TRBD1 (5 bases). V lost 4 bases, J lost 2 bases, and 23 bases lay in between. The length of the CDR3 is 18 residues.

This chain links TRBV24-1 with TRBJ2-7, with unresolved D. Germline V gene sequence: CDR1 KGHDR, CDR2 SFDVKD. The length of the CDR3 is 14 residues. V gave up 4 bases and J gave up 4 bases, with 13 bases separating them. The CDR3 is CATSDPSRGYEQYF. The CDR3, as DNA: TGTGCCACCAGTGACCCCTCCAGAGGTTACGAGCAGTACTTC.

The chain is built from TRBV4-1 and TRBJ1-2; a possible D gene is TRBD1 (5 bases). CDR1 MGHRA and CDR2 YSYEKL come from the germline V gene. The CDR3 is 17 amino acids. Deletions cut 0 bases from V and 5 bases from J, with 19 bases between. DNA of the CDR3: TGCGCCAGCAGCCAAGATGCCGGGGGTGGTAGGTTTTATGGCTACACCTTC. This translates into CASSQDAGGGRFYGYTF.

V is TRBV12-3 or TRBV12-4 and J is TRBJ2-5; TRBD1 matches 9 bases. This CDR3 is built from 16 residues. J was trimmed by 3 bases and V by 2 bases; bases with no gene match: 7. The CDR3 nucleotides read TGTGCCAGCAGTTTAAAGGTCCGGGACAGGGAAGAGACCCAGTACTTC. Residues: CASSLKVRDREETQYF.

This clonotype appeared a few times. This chain uses TRBV3-1 with TRBJ2-1; the match to TRBD2 covers 14 bases. V gave up 4 bases and J gave up 15 bases; unmatched junction bases: 11. The CDR3 covers 15 residues. CDR1 and CDR2 from the germline V gene are LGHDT and YNNKEL (reference sequence). DNA for the CDR3: TGTGCCAGCAGCCGCGCTCGTGGGACTAGCGGGGGTTCGTTCTTC. Amino acids: CASSRARGTSGGSFF.

The chain joins TRBV7-8 to TRBJ2-3; 7 bases are a match to TRBD2. V shed 5 bases and J 2 bases; nucleotides not matched to a gene: 10. Germline assignment: CDR1 SGHVS and CDR2 FQNEAQ. The CDR3 totals 16 residues. The CDR3, as DNA: TGTGCCAGCAGCAGAGAAGGGACTACCCCCACAGATACGCAGTATTTT. Protein sequence: CASSREGTTPTDTQYF.

This clonotype was seen a few times. The chain joins TRBV4-1 to TRBJ2-1, with TRBD1 as a possible D gene (5 bases). Trimming left V 3 bases short and J 8 bases short, with 14 bases between. Germline V gene data show CDR1 as MGHRA and CDR2 as YSYEKL. This CDR3 is 14 amino acids long. CDR3 protein: CASSHVQGGDEQFF. CDR3 nucleotide sequence: TGCGCCAGCAGCCATGTCCAGGGTGGGGATGAGCAGTTCTTC.

In its sample, this clonotype was seen a few times. The V call is TRBV12-3 or TRBV12-4, the J call TRBJ2-2; maybe TRBD1 (6 bases). The CDR3 runs 15 residues. Trimming took 6 bases from V and 6 from J, leaving 17 bases between them. CDR3 nucleotide sequence: TGTGCCAGCAGCTCCTACAGGGTGGGGGCCGGGGAGCTGTTTTTT. As protein: CASSSYRVGAGELFF.

The rearrangement links TRBV3-1 to TRBJ1-2; D ambiguous. CDR3 size: 12 residues. CDR1 is LGHDT and CDR2 is YNNKEL in the germline V gene (reference sequence). Trimming left V 0 bases short and J 7 bases short, with 6 bases between. CDR3 amino acids: CASSQDERGYTF. The CDR3 nucleotides read TGTGCCAGCAGCCAAGACGAGCGTGGCTACACCTTC.

The CDR3 here is CASSDTGQNEQFF. As DNA, the CDR3 is TGTGCCAGCAGCGATACAGGGCAGAATGAGCAGTTCTTC. This sequence joins TRBV2 and TRBJ2-1; D is possibly TRBD1 (6 bases). Trimming pared 6 bases from V and 7 bases from J, leaving 13 bases between. The CDR3 spans 13 residues. Germline V CDR1 and CDR2: SNHLY, FYNNEI. The full variable domain, with the rest looked up from reference TRBV2 and TRBJ2-1, is EPEVTQTPSHQVTQMGQEVILRCVPISNHLYFYWYRQILGQKVEFLVSFYNNEISEKSEIFDDQFSVERPDGSNFTLKIRSTKLEDSAMYFCASSDTGQNEQFFGPGTRLTVL.

The chain uses TRBV3-1 and TRBJ2-1; D is uncertain. V lost 2 bases to trimming and J lost 7 bases, with 9 bases between them. The CDR3 loop spans 13 amino acids. Germline CDR1 reads LGHDT; CDR2 reads YNNKEL (reference sequence). Here the CDR3 reads CASSQWTTNEQFF. For the CDR3, the DNA is TGTGCCAGCAGCCAATGGACCACGAATGAGCAGTTCTTC.

The CDR3 DNA reads as TGCAGTGCTAGAGGGACTAGCGGATACGGGCAGTACTTC. It is translated as CSARGTSGYGQYF. The gene calls are TRBV20-1 and TRBJ2-4, with 10 positions matching TRBD2. The ends lost 1 base at V and 13 bases at J; junction bases unmatched: 7. The V gene's germline CDR1 is DFQATT and CDR2 SNEGSKA (reference sequence). The CDR3 consists of 13 residues.

V is TRBV28 and J is TRBJ2-7, with D unresolved. There are 15 residues in the CDR3. Germline V gives CDR1 MDHEN, CDR2 SYDVKM. V was clipped by 6 bases and J by 2 bases, with 17 bases between them. The CDR3, as DNA: TGTGCCAGCAGCCCCTCAAATGGGTACCCCTACGAGCAGTACTTC. Translation: CASSPSNGYPYEQYF.

This clonotype was detected ten times or more. The chain links TRBV13 to TRBJ1-2, with D possibly TRBD1 on 5 matching bases. Trimming left V 2 bases short and J 4 bases short, with 8 bases between. CDR3 length: 13 residues. The germline CDR1 and CDR2 sequences are PRHDT and FYEKMQ (reference sequence). The CDR3 protein is CASSLLGGYGYTF. CDR3 nucleotide sequence: TGTGCCAGCAGCTTATTGGGGGGCTATGGCTACACCTTC.

The chain employs TRBV4-2 and TRBJ2-1; 11 positions agree with TRBD2. The CDR3 loop spans 20 amino acids. V shed 3 bases and J 5 bases; nucleotides not matched to a gene: 18. Germline CDR1 reads LGHNA; CDR2 reads YNFKEQ. DNA of the CDR3: TGTGCCAGCAGCCATCGGGCTCTCTCTCTCTCTAGCGGGGGGAACAATGAGCAGTTCTTC. Its translation: CASSHRALSLSSGGNNEQFF.

The V and J genes are TRBV28 and TRBJ2-3; 10 nucleotides match TRBD2. The ends lost 7 bases at V and 7 bases at J; junction bases unmatched: 20. Germline CDR1 reads MDHEN; CDR2 reads SYDVKM. This CDR3 contains 18 residues. CDR3 loop: CASTSQREGSPLFHTQYF. The CDR3 nucleotides read TGTGCCAGCACGTCCCAGCGGGAGGGGTCTCCTCTGTTTCATACGCAGTATTTT.

The chain's CDR3 is CASRRTRNSNQPQHF. CDR3 nucleotides: TGTGCCAGCAGGAGGACTCGGAATAGCAATCAGCCCCAGCATTTT. The rearrangement uses TRBV2 and TRBJ1-5; unclear D gene. Trimming pared 6 bases from V and 0 bases from J, leaving 12 bases between. The V gene's germline CDR1 is SNHLY and CDR2 FYNNEI. The CDR3 runs to 15 residues. Full variable domain (missing parts from reference TRBV2 and TRBJ1-5): EPEVTQTPSHQVTQMGQEVILRCVPISNHLYFYWYRQILGQKVEFLVSFYNNEISEKSEIFDDQFSVERPDGSNFTLKIRSTKLEDSAMYFCASRRTRNSNQPQHFGDGTRLSIL.

This clonotype was seen a handful of times. The gene calls are TRBV5-1 and TRBJ2-6; D is unclear. Per germline, CDR1 SGHRS and CDR2 YFSETQ. This CDR3 is 15 amino acids long. V was clipped by 5 bases and J by 0 bases, with 9 bases between them. CDR3 in DNA: TGCGCCAGCAGTCGCTTCAGCTCTGGGGCCAACGTCCTGACTTTC. Translating gives CASSRFSSGANVLTF.

This clonotype appeared a few times. The rearrangement uses TRBV3-1 and TRBJ1-6; D is unresolved. V lost 0 bases and J lost 14, with 8 bases in between. The CDR3 covers 12 residues. Germline lookup yields CDR1 LGHDT and CDR2 YNNKEL (reference sequence). The CDR3 nucleotides read TGTGCCAGCAGCCAAGAACGGGTAACCCTCCACTTT. Encoded protein: CASSQERVTLHF.

The chain recombines TRBV30 with TRBJ1-1, with D unclear. The CDR3 contains 14 residues. Per germline, CDR1 GTSNPN and CDR2 SVGIG (reference sequence). The V end lost 4 bases, the J end lost 1 base, and 13 bases lay between the germline ends. CDR3 region: CAWKVAQTNTEAFF. CDR3 nucleotides: TGTGCCTGGAAGGTGGCACAAACGAACACTGAAGCTTTCTTT.

This clonotype was recorded a few times. This chain links TRBV20-1 with TRBJ2-1; no definite D call. The CDR3 runs 12 residues. The ends were cut back, 0 bases at V and 6 bases at J, with 6 bases in the middle. Germline V lookup: CDR1 DFQATT, CDR2 SNEGSKA (reference sequence). In DNA form, the CDR3 reads TGCAGTGCTAGAGATCAGCGCAATGAGCAGTTCTTC. Translating it yields CSARDQRNEQFF.

The chain has TRBV6-2 or TRBV6-3 and TRBJ2-2; D not resolved. This CDR3 spans 13 amino acids. CDR1 MNHEY and CDR2 SVGEGT come from the germline V gene. Between the trimmed V and J ends, which lost 2 bases and 7 bases, there was a span of 8 bases. CDR3 in amino acids: CASSYPSIGELFF. Here the CDR3 DNA reads TGTGCCAGCAGTTACCCCAGCATCGGGGAGCTGTTTTTT.

This clonotype turned up a few times. The CDR3 DNA reads as TGTGCCAGCAGCCAAGTCGCCCTAGCGGGGGTCGAGAACGAGCAGTACTTC. It codes for CASSQVALAGVENEQYF. The V and J genes are TRBV4-2 and TRBJ2-7; 10 positions match TRBD2. The trim removed 1 base at V and 5 bases at J, leaving 11 bases unmatched. Germline CDR1 is LGHNA and CDR2 is YNFKEQ. The CDR3 loop spans 17 amino acids.

This clonotype was observed a handful of times. V is TRBV5-1 and J is TRBJ2-1; D perhaps matches TRBD2 (5 bases). Germline V CDR1 and CDR2: SGHRS, YFSETQ. The CDR3 is 16 residues long. The V gene lost 0 bases and the J gene lost 2 bases, with 12 bases spanning the gap. CDR3 residues: CASSLEPLGTYNEQFF. CDR3 nucleotides: TGCGCCAGCAGCTTGGAGCCACTAGGAACCTACAATGAGCAGTTCTTC.